These 6 T cell receptor beta chains share one sample of origin, sequenced in a study of T-cell reconstitution after alpha-beta-depleted transplantation in children. Unique molecular identifiers featured in how the TCRbeta library was prepared. One entry per CDR3 protein results from TCRdb running MiXCR on the PCR reads. The sample records about 290,000 distinct CDR3 sequences, 10% being singletons. The sample here was PBMCs, taken before TCRalphabeta/CD19-depleted stem cell transplant. Receptors were obtained from a boy younger than two with acute myeloid leukemia, due to receive a stem cell transplant.

In the case of this clonotype: Just one base apart from a much larger clone, this may be a read error. J is TRBJ2-3 and V is TRBV5-1, with a possible D match to TRBD1 (7 bases). Germline V CDR1 and CDR2: SGHRS, YFSETQ. Trimming took off 3 bases at V and 7 bases at J, with 15 bases between the two ends. This CDR3 has 14 residues. CDR3 bases: TGCGCCAGCAGCTCGCAGGGGGGAACAAATACGCAGTATTTT. The encoded protein is CASSSQGGTNTQYF.

The rearrangement links TRBV19 to TRBJ1-5, with TRBD1 matching 9 bases. The CDR3 loop spans 15 amino acids. J was trimmed by 2 bases and V by 1 base; bases with no gene match: 0. Germline CDR1 and CDR2: LNHDA and SQIVND (reference sequence). CDR3 DNA: TGTGCCAGTAGTATAGGGACAGGGGGCAATCAGCCCCAGCATTTT. As protein: CASSIGTGGNQPQHF.

At least ten counts were recorded for this clonotype. The CDR3 DNA sequence: TGTGCCAGCAGCTTAGTGGAGACAGGGAACAATGAGCAGTTCTTC. This gives the protein CASSLVETGNNEQFF. This chain joins TRBV7-6 and TRBJ2-1; TRBD1 matches at 7 bases. CDR1 SGHVS and CDR2 FNYEAQ come from the germline V gene. J gave up 5 bases and V 1 base, and 5 bases lay outside the gene matches. The CDR3 is 15 residues long.

This clonotype has at least ten counts. The chain employs TRBV5-6 and TRBJ2-7; D perhaps matches TRBD2 (5 bases). The CDR3 is 13 residues long. Trimming pared 6 bases from V and 3 bases from J, leaving 13 bases between. Germline V gene lookup returns CDR1 SGHDT and CDR2 YYEEEE. CDR3 region: CASILKGDYEQYF. The DNA of the CDR3 is TGTGCCAGCATCCTTAAGGGAGACTACGAGCAGTACTTC. The whole variable domain, filled in from reference TRBV5-6 and TRBJ2-7, reads DAGVTQSPTHLIKTRGQQVTLRCSPKSGHDTVSWYQQALGQGPQFIFQYYEEEERQRGNFPDRFSGHQFPNYSSELNVNALLLGDSALYLCASILKGDYEQYFGPGTRLTVT.

This clonotype was observed many times. J is TRBJ1-5 and V is TRBV5-1; the D gene is possibly TRBD1 (5 bases). V dropped 4 bases and J dropped 1 base, with 9 bases sitting between them. CDR1 is SGHRS, CDR2 YFSETQ, per germline. The CDR3 consists of 14 residues. The CDR3 loop is CASSRDSSNQPQHF. The DNA for the CDR3 is TGCGCCAGCAGCCGTGACAGCAGCAATCAGCCCCAGCATTTT.

This clonotype was counted at least ten times. V and J are TRBV5-1 and TRBJ2-6; tentatively, D is TRBD1 (5 bases). The CDR3 has 17 residues. CDR1 is SGHRS and CDR2 is YFSETQ in the germline V gene. V lost 4 bases and J lost 0, with 14 bases in between. CDR3 bases: TGCGCCAGCAGCCGTCAGGGCCTCGCCTCTGGGGCCAACGTCCTGACTTTC. Its protein product is CASSRQGLASGANVLTF. Full variable domain (rest looked up from reference TRBV5-1 and TRBJ2-6): KAGVTQTPRYLIKTRGQQVTLSCSPISGHRSVSWYQQTPGQGLQFLFEYFSETQRNKGNFPGRFSGRQFSNSRSEMNVSTLELGDSALYLCASSRQGLASGANVLTFGAGSRLTVL.